This T cell receptor (beta chain) is drawn from a study of blood T cell repertoires in COVID-19. Study summary: The cDNA or gDNA used as material had been derived from T cells, B-cell-depleted T cells, or PBMCs.

Seattle enrolled patients during active infection and tracked them longitudinally. The V gene's germline CDR1 is SGHRS and CDR2 YFSETQ. The V end lost 5 bases, the J end lost 4 bases, and 9 bases lay between the germline ends. The CDR3 runs to 13 residues. Only in-frame clones appear in the TCRdb table, and some are missing; sequencing was by immunoSEQ multiplex PCR. The table shows 450,000 or so clones, with roughly 90% occurring only once. This receptor was obtained from a man between 18 and 29 years old with COVID-19, enrolled during active disease. Sequenced: peripheral blood. This sequence joins TRBV5-1 and TRBJ1-4, with D unresolved. The CDR3 reads CASRFTVNEKLFF. Here the CDR3 DNA reads TGCGCCAGCAGATTTACAGTTAATGAAAAACTGTTTTTT. Looking up the rest from reference TRBV5-1 and TRBJ1-4 gives the full variable domain: KAGVTQTPRYLIKTRGQQVTLSCSPISGHRSVSWYQQTPGQGLQFLFEYFSETQRNKGNFPGRFSGRQFSNSRSEMNVSTLELGDSALYLCASRFTVNEKLFFGSGTQLSVL.